This entry features one TCR beta chain sequence. Trimming removed 3 bases at V and 3 bases at J, with 5 bases between. The germline CDR1 and CDR2 sequences are DFQATT and SNEGSKA (reference sequence). There are 11 residues in the CDR3. The data stem from a study of blood T cell repertoires in COVID-19. Method: immunoSEQ multiplex PCR; TCRdb's copy keeps in-frame clones and lacks some. The table includes 200,000 to 250,000 clones, around nine tenths detected once. The chain uses TRBV20-1 and TRBJ1-1, with D possibly matching TRBD1 (5 bases). The origin of this receptor is a young woman who had been exposed to COVID-19. The sequencing sample was made of PBMCs or T cells enriched from blood (not recorded which). CDR3 DNA: TGCAGTGCTAGCAGGGACACTGAAGCTTTCTTT. Translation: CSASRDTEAFF.